This TCR beta chain comes out of a study of T cell responses to AZD1222 COVID-19 vaccine. Whole-study findings and limits: Spike-wide vaccine-associated CD4 TCRs dominated at 160-218 and 743-854. It was only after the peak T cell response that any repertoires were sampled.

Germline CDR1 and CDR2: MNHNY and SVGAGI (reference sequence). V lost 3 bases and J lost 5, with 13 bases in between. The CDR3 has 14 residues. Here immunoSEQ multiplex PCR was the method, and the copy in TCRdb shows in-frame clones only, minus some. The sample yields some 200,000 clones, around 94% seen once. A note on this clone: Its antigen is undetermined.

The chain carries TRBV6-6 and TRBJ2-5, with TRBD1 as a possible D gene (6 bases). Source: peripheral blood, taken 28 days after the second dose of the MenACWY control vaccine. The clonotype comes from an adult who received the MenACWY meningococcal vaccine as a control. The CDR3 sequence: CASSYYRVGETQYF. The CDR3 nucleotides read TGTGCCAGCAGTTATTACAGGGTGGGGGAGACCCAGTACTTC.